These 14 T cell receptor beta chains originate from one sample sequenced in a study of CD8 T cells in Susac syndrome. A quantity of roughly 0.5 to 1 ug RNA underwent reverse transcription using random hexamers. TCRdb recomputed calls from the immunoSEQ multiplex PCR reads with MiXCR, one row per CDR3 protein. Among about 120,000 distinct CDR3 sequences listed, less than 95% were seen once. Input material: CD4+ T cells from PBMCs. These receptors were collected from a human donor in good health.

This clonotype has only one observation. This chain connects TRBV18 to TRBJ2-2; D remains unclear. The germline V and J ends were trimmed by 3 bases and 7 bases, with 9 bases remaining between them. CDR1 and CDR2 (germline): KGHSH, LQKENI. The length of the CDR3 is 13 residues. Written as DNA, the CDR3 is TGTGCCAGCTCACCGGCGGTTCTCGGGGAGCTGTTTTTT. This encodes CASSPAVLGELFF. Supplemented by reference TRBV18 and TRBJ2-2, the full variable domain reads NAGVMQNPRHLVRRRGQEARLRCSPMKGHSHVYWYRQLPEEGLKFMVYLQKENIIDESGMPKERFSAEFPKEGPSILRIQQVVRGDSAAYFCASSPAVLGELFFGEGSRLTVL.

As DNA, the CDR3 is TGCGCCAGCAGCACGGGACAGATCCAAGAGACCCAGTACTTC. Encoded protein: CASSTGQIQETQYF. The chain recombines TRBV5-1 with TRBJ2-5; 7 bases line up with TRBD1. The CDR3 has 14 residues. CDR1 SGHRS and CDR2 YFSETQ come from the germline V gene. V trimming: 4 bases; J trimming: 1 base; junction bases outside the gene matches: 4.

This rearrangement joins TRBV4-3 to TRBJ2-2; D not certain. The CDR3 extends over 16 amino acids. The V end was cut by 0 bases, the J end by 7 bases, with 15 bases between. In germline, CDR1 is LGHNA, CDR2 YSLEER. The CDR3 loop reads CASSQDPSGFGGELFF. The DNA for the CDR3 is TGCGCCAGCAGCCAAGATCCGTCCGGGTTTGGCGGGGAGCTGTTTTTT.

The rearrangement joins TRBV20-1 to TRBJ2-5; 10 bases are a match to TRBD2. The CDR3 loop spans 13 amino acids. Trimming took 6 bases from V and 4 from J; bases not matched to a gene: 5. The germline gives CDR1 DFQATT, CDR2 SNEGSKA (reference sequence). The CDR3 sequence: CSALAGRGETQYF. CDR3 sequence (DNA): TGCAGTGCACTAGCGGGACGGGGAGAGACCCAGTACTTC.

The chain joins TRBV2 to TRBJ1-1; D not resolved. Germline V gene data show CDR1 as SNHLY and CDR2 as FYNNEI. The CDR3 runs to 14 residues. Trimming removed 3 bases from V and 0 bases from J, with 8 bases in between. CDR3 amino acids: CASSETPLNTEAFF. The CDR3 DNA follows: TGTGCCAGCAGTGAGACTCCCCTGAACACTGAAGCTTTCTTT.

The genes are TRBV12-3 or TRBV12-4 and TRBJ1-1, with D unresolved. The CDR3 is made up of 13 amino acids. V lost 3 bases and J 0 bases, leaving 5 bases between the germline ends. The CDR3 bases are TGTGCCAGCAGTTTTCAGGTGAACACTGAAGCTTTCTTT. It is translated as CASSFQVNTEAFF.

This clonotype was seen only once. The chain has TRBV12-3 or TRBV12-4 and TRBJ1-5; D uncertain. CDR3 length equals 14 residues. The V end was cut by 5 bases, the J end by 0 bases, with 8 bases between. CDR3: CASSRWDSNQPQHF. The CDR3 DNA reads TGTGCCAGCAGTCGTTGGGATAGCAATCAGCCCCAGCATTTT.

The chain carries TRBV20-1 and TRBJ1-1; 7 positions match TRBD1. The V segment lost 1 base and the J segment 10 bases; nucleotides outside the gene matches: 9. The V gene's germline CDR1 is DFQATT and CDR2 SNEGSKA (reference sequence). The CDR3 length is 13 residues. The CDR3 bases are TGCAGTGCTAGAGTAGAGGGGGCTAGATCAGCTTTCTTT. It is translated as CSARVEGARSAFF.

The chain has TRBV12-3 or TRBV12-4 and TRBJ2-3; D call uncertain. The ends were cut back, 6 bases at V and 6 bases at J, with 7 bases in the middle. The CDR3 loop spans 11 amino acids. The CDR3 loop is CASRLEDTQYF. Here the CDR3 DNA reads TGTGCCAGCAGGCTGGAGGATACGCAGTATTTT.

The chain carries TRBV6-1 and TRBJ1-5; 9 bases line up with TRBD1. Trimming at V came to 6 bases and at J to 1 base, leaving 7 bases not matched to a gene. The CDR3 consists of 16 residues. Germline CDR1 reads MNHNS; CDR2 reads SASEGT. The CDR3 loop is CASRDRGGGSNQPQHF. The CDR3 nucleotides are TGTGCCAGCAGGGACAGGGGAGGGGGGAGCAATCAGCCCCAGCATTTT.

This clonotype has a single count. The chain uses TRBV20-1 and TRBJ2-7, with D possibly being TRBD1 (6 bases). V was shortened by 6 bases and J by 5 bases, with 17 bases between the two germline ends. Germline CDR1 reads DFQATT; CDR2 reads SNEGSKA (reference sequence). This CDR3 has 13 amino acids. CDR3 protein: CSARRGRGNEQYF. The CDR3, as DNA: TGCAGTGCCCGCCGGGGCAGGGGCAACGAGCAGTACTTC.

V and J are TRBV3-1 and TRBJ2-7; D gene ambiguous. Germline values: CDR1 LGHDT, CDR2 YNNKEL (reference sequence). This CDR3 comprises 11 residues. V lost 0 bases and J lost 5, with 2 bases in between. CDR3 amino acids: CASSQENEQYF. The DNA of the CDR3 is TGTGCCAGCAGCCAAGAGAACGAGCAGTACTTC.

V is TRBV6-2 or TRBV6-3 and J is TRBJ2-1; tentative D call: TRBD1 (6 bases). This CDR3 region has 16 residues. V gave up 2 bases and J gave up 5 bases, with 16 bases separating them. CDR1 is MNHEY and CDR2 is SVGEGT in the germline V gene. The chain's CDR3 is CASSYLTGALNNEQFF. For the CDR3, the DNA is TGTGCCAGCAGTTACCTGACAGGAGCACTAAACAATGAGCAGTTCTTC.

The chain combines TRBV29-1 with TRBJ2-5, with TRBD1 as a possible D gene (6 bases). CDR1 and CDR2 from the germline V gene are SQVTM and ANQGSEA. The CDR3 is made up of 14 amino acids. V was cut by 5 bases and J by 2 bases, with 15 bases left in between. The CDR3 coding sequence is TGCAGCGTTACAGGGCTAATAGGTCAAGAGACCCAGTACTTC. This codes for CSVTGLIGQETQYF.